The T cell receptor (beta chain) under discussion was sequenced for a study of beta chain features in type 1 diabetes. Study findings and constraints: Junctions at VDJ sites from type 1 diabetes patients had fewer insertions and more deletions. When Type 1 diabetes patients were examined, their TCRB CDR3s proved moderately but significantly shorter in all four CD4+ subsets.

Expressed TCRB transcripts were sequenced after all isolated RNA was converted to cDNA. Libraries were prepared by immunoSEQ multiplex PCR; TCRdb keeps only in-frame clonotypes and omits some of them. Among almost 350,000 clones listed, 7% to 10% were seen once. Germline V lookup: CDR1 MNHEY, CDR2 SVGAGI. Trimming cost V 6 bases and J 3 bases; bases outside gene matches: 6. There are 15 residues in the CDR3. With respect to this clone: Its matching antigen is unknown.

This chain uses TRBV6-5 with TRBJ2-3, with 10 bases aligning to TRBD2. The sequenced sample consisted of central memory CD4+ T cells from blood. The TCR originated in a man aged 30-40 years with type 1 diabetes. For the CDR3, the DNA is TGTGCCAGCAGACCCCTAGCGGGGGCTACAGATACGCAGTATTTT. The encoded protein is CASRPLAGATDTQYF.